This entry lists 28 T cell receptor beta chains sequenced from one sample in a study of T cell changes during pregnancy in multiple sclerosis. Only in-frame clones appear in the TCRdb table, and some are missing; sequencing was by immunoSEQ multiplex PCR. The top ten hold around 0.9% of the sample, which has fewer than 20,000 clones, 95% to 97% seen once. The material was peripheral blood, obtained in the third trimester of pregnancy. All receptors derive from a female donor with multiple sclerosis, enrolled in a pregnancy study.

The V and J genes are TRBV19 and TRBJ2-1; 9 bases line up with TRBD2. The CDR3 consists of 17 residues. The trim removed 3 bases at V and 0 bases at J, leaving 6 bases unmatched. CDR1 and CDR2 from the germline V gene are LNHDA and SQIVND (reference sequence). CDR3 amino acids: CASSIDYSGSSYNEQFF. The CDR3 coding sequence is TGTGCCAGTAGTATCGACTATAGCGGGAGCTCCTACAATGAGCAGTTCTTC.

J is TRBJ1-2 and V is TRBV5-5; the match to TRBD1 covers 8 bases. The germline CDR1 and CDR2 sequences are SGHKS and YYEKEE (reference sequence). The J segment lost 4 bases and the V segment lost 3 bases, leaving 11 bases of the junction unmatched. This CDR3 has 16 amino acids. The CDR3 here is CASSSNRDRSIYGYTF. The CDR3 region has the DNA TGTGCCAGCAGCTCGAACCGGGACAGGTCCATCTATGGCTACACCTTC.

The J gene is TRBJ2-7, the V gene TRBV30; no clear D. V was shortened by 4 bases and J by 0 bases, with 7 bases between the two germline ends. CDR3 length: 12 residues. The germline V gene encodes CDR1 GTSNPN and CDR2 SVGIG (reference sequence). CDR3 nucleotides: TGTGCCTGGAAGAGAGACTCCTACGAGCAGTACTTC. Translated, it gives CAWKRDSYEQYF.

This clone was observed a single time. The rearrangement links TRBV7-6 to TRBJ1-4; D gene unclear. Germline values: CDR1 SGHVS, CDR2 FNYEAQ. The CDR3 contains 17 residues. Deletions cut 5 bases from V and 0 bases from J, with 16 bases between. The CDR3 nucleotides are TGTGCCAGCAGCCCCCAGAGGGCGCCTGCAACTAATGAAAAACTGTTTTTT. Residues: CASSPQRAPATNEKLFF.

The chain couples TRBV11-2 to TRBJ2-3; D ambiguous. The germline CDR1 and CDR2 sequences are SGHAT and FQNNGV. V gave up 1 base and J gave up 0 bases, with 11 bases separating them. The CDR3 extends over 16 amino acids. CDR3 coding DNA: TGTGCCAGCAGCTTAGGGTTCAGGCCTAGCACAGATACGCAGTATTTT. It translates to CASSLGFRPSTDTQYF.

The chain employs TRBV28 and TRBJ2-5; 8 bases match TRBD1. Germline CDR1 and CDR2: MDHEN and SYDVKM. There are 14 residues in the CDR3. The J segment lost 5 bases and the V segment lost 8 bases, leaving 10 bases of the junction unmatched. The CDR3 sequence: CASLGDRGVETQYF. In DNA form, the CDR3 reads TGTGCCAGCCTTGGAGACAGGGGTGTGGAGACCCAGTACTTC.

The J gene is TRBJ2-1, the V gene TRBV11-3; D is unclear. The germline V gene has CDR1 SGHNT and CDR2 YENEEA. Trimming stripped 5 bases from V and 6 bases from J, with 8 bases between. The CDR3 totals 12 residues. The CDR3 DNA is TGTGCCAGCAGCGGAGCTGTCAATGAGCAGTTCTTC. Translating it yields CASSGAVNEQFF.

The chain has TRBV7-2 and TRBJ1-1, with 12 bases aligning to TRBD1. With 0 bases clipped from V and 4 bases from J, the junction kept 15 bases outside the gene matches. CDR1 and CDR2 from the germline V gene are SGHTA and FQGNSA. The CDR3 sequence is 20 residues long. CDR3 region: CASSLAPVRGQGAAGTEAFF. Here the CDR3 DNA reads TGTGCCAGCAGCTTAGCCCCTGTGAGGGGACAGGGGGCGGCGGGCACTGAAGCTTTCTTT.

The V gene is TRBV11-2, the J gene TRBJ2-3; TRBD2 agrees at 8 bases. V was clipped by 3 bases and J by 1 base; unmatched bases: 6. The CDR3 loop spans 16 amino acids. Germline V gene data show CDR1 as SGHAT and CDR2 as FQNNGV. This CDR3 reads CASSFGGRRGTDTQYF. As DNA, the CDR3 is TGTGCCAGCAGCTTCGGCGGGAGGAGGGGCACAGATACGCAGTATTTT.

V usage is TRBV2 and J usage is TRBJ2-2; D uncertain. CDR1 is SNHLY, CDR2 FYNNEI, per germline. V was cut by 8 bases and J by 5 bases, with 15 bases left in between. CDR3 length equals 14 residues. CDR3 DNA: TGTGCCAGCTTTCTGGAGCTCGGAACCGGGGAGCTGTTTTTT. Amino acids: CASFLELGTGELFF.

The rearrangement uses TRBV6-4 and TRBJ1-2; D is possibly TRBD1 (5 bases). From germline, CDR1 is MRHNA and CDR2 SNTAGT. Trimming stripped 7 bases from V and 1 base from J, with 13 bases between. CDR3 length: 14 amino acids. The CDR3 region has the DNA TGTGCCAGCACCTTGACAGTCATTAACTATGGCTACACCTTC. Protein product: CASTLTVINYGYTF.

The rearrangement joins TRBV7-9 to TRBJ2-1; 8 bases agree with TRBD1. Trimming at V came to 5 bases and at J to 5 bases, leaving 20 bases not matched to a gene. This CDR3 has 19 amino acids. CDR1 and CDR2 (germline): SEHNR, FQNEAQ (reference sequence). The CDR3 sequence: CASSLRWGQVLLNNNEQFF. Written as DNA, the CDR3 is TGTGCCAGCAGCCTACGCTGGGGACAGGTTCTTCTCAACAACAATGAGCAGTTCTTC.

J is TRBJ2-7 and V is TRBV2, with 7 bases lining up with TRBD1. Germline-derived CDR1 and CDR2 are SNHLY and FYNNEI. CDR3 length: 16 amino acids. V shed 6 bases, J shed 4 bases, and the junction held 15 bases outside the gene matches. CDR3 sequence: CASSPTRQGAGYEQYF. The CDR3 DNA reads TGTGCCAGCAGCCCAACTCGACAGGGCGCCGGTTACGAGCAGTACTTC.

V gene TRBV6-5 combines with J gene TRBJ2-7, with D possibly matching TRBD1 (6 bases). The CDR3 length is 12 residues. Germline-derived CDR1 and CDR2 are MNHEY and SVGAGI. Trimming took off 6 bases at V and 6 bases at J, with 12 bases between the two ends. The CDR3 sequence: CASRPGHFEQYF. The DNA for the CDR3 is TGTGCCAGCAGACCGGGACACTTCGAGCAGTACTTC.

This chain joins TRBV6-6 and TRBJ1-3; the D gene is possibly TRBD1 (6 bases). The germline CDR1 and CDR2 sequences are MNHNY and SVGAGI (reference sequence). The CDR3 runs 14 residues. The ends were cut back, 6 bases at V and 3 bases at J, with 12 bases in the middle. The CDR3 sequence: CASRRQESGNTIYF. CDR3 sequence (DNA): TGTGCCAGCAGACGACAGGAAAGTGGAAACACCATATATTTT.

The V gene is TRBV15, the J gene TRBJ1-2; a weak D match, TRBD1 (5 bases). V gave up 5 bases and J gave up 7 bases, with 17 bases separating them. The germline gives CDR1 LNHNV, CDR2 YYDKDF (reference sequence). The CDR3 consists of 14 residues. This CDR3 reads CATSPRTRGGGYTF. DNA of the CDR3: TGTGCCACCAGCCCCCGGACGAGGGGAGGTGGCTACACCTTC. The full variable domain, in which reference TRBV15 and TRBJ1-2 provide the parts outside the CDR3, is DAMVIQNPRYQVTQFGKPVTLSCSQTLNHNVMYWYQQKSSQAPKLLFHYYDKDFNNEADTPDNFQSRRPNTSFCFLDIRSPGLGDTAMYLCATSPRTRGGGYTFGSGTRLTVV.

V usage is TRBV7-2 and J usage is TRBJ2-5, with TRBD1 matching over 8 bases. Germline values: CDR1 SGHTA, CDR2 FQGNSA. V lost 1 base, J lost 2 bases, and 0 bases stayed unmatched. This CDR3 is 14 amino acids long. CDR3 nucleotide sequence: TGTGCCAGCAGCTTAGGACAGGGGCAAGAGACCCAGTACTTC. Protein sequence: CASSLGQGQETQYF. The full variable domain, completed using reference TRBV7-2 and TRBJ2-5, is GAGVSQSPSNKVTEKGKDVELRCDPISGHTALYWYRQSLGQGLEFLIYFQGNSAPDKSGLPSDRFSAERTGGSVSTLTIQRTQQEDSAVYLCASSLGQGQETQYFGPGTRLLVL.

This clone was observed a single time. V and J are TRBV9 and TRBJ2-3; 9 nucleotides agree with TRBD2. V lost 3 bases to trimming and J lost 2 bases; unmatched junction nucleotides: 7. This CDR3 comprises 16 residues. Germline V gene data show CDR1 as SGDLS and CDR2 as YYNGEE. CDR3 protein: CASSGQAGGNTDTQYF. The CDR3 nucleotides read TGTGCCAGCAGCGGACAAGCGGGAGGTAACACAGATACGCAGTATTTT.

V usage is TRBV7-3 and J usage is TRBJ2-1, with 9 bases identical to TRBD2. This CDR3 region has 15 residues. CDR1 is SGHTA, CDR2 FQGTGA, per germline. Unmatched junction bases numbered 5, after V lost 1 base and J lost 7 bases. The chain's CDR3 is CASSLNLAGDNEQFF. In nucleotides, the CDR3 is TGTGCCAGCAGCTTAAATTTAGCGGGAGATAATGAGCAGTTCTTC.

The chain's CDR3 is CASSLGSGGYNEQFF. CDR3 bases: TGTGCCAGCAGCTTGGGTAGCGGGGGTTACAATGAGCAGTTCTTC. The chain couples TRBV7-8 to TRBJ2-1, with TRBD2 matching over 9 bases. The CDR3 sequence is 15 residues long. The germline V gene has CDR1 SGHVS and CDR2 FQNEAQ. The ends lost 3 bases at V and 4 bases at J; junction bases unmatched: 4.

This clone is a singleton in its sample. The chain combines TRBV7-9 with TRBJ2-3; TRBD2 matches at 12 bases. This CDR3 spans 15 amino acids. V shed 6 bases and J 9 bases; nucleotides not matched to a gene: 10. Germline V gene lookup returns CDR1 SEHNR and CDR2 FQNEAQ (reference sequence). The CDR3 loop reads CASSLTSGGRETQYF. The CDR3 DNA is TGTGCCAGCAGTCTGACTAGCGGGGGACGCGAGACGCAGTATTTT.

The chain employs TRBV28 and TRBJ2-5; TRBD2 matches 15 bases. From germline, CDR1 is MDHEN and CDR2 SYDVKM. The CDR3 sequence is 16 residues long. Germline trimming cut 3 bases from V and 5 bases from J; bases unmatched to any gene: 4. CDR3 nucleotides: TGTGCCAGCAGTTTTGGACTAGCGGGAGGGTGGGAGACCCAGTACTTC. Translation: CASSFGLAGGWETQYF.

The V gene is TRBV21-1, the J gene TRBJ1-2; TRBD1, as called in the table, went unchecked against the DNA. TRBV21-1 is a documented pseudogene. The CDR3 loop spans 17 amino acids. The CDR3 DNA sequence: TGTGCCAGCAGCAAAGGGGACAGGCGACGAATGGGCGATGGCTACACCTTC. It encodes CASSKGDRRRMGDGYTF.

This clone was seen just once. J is TRBJ1-1 and V is TRBV28; tentatively, D is TRBD1 (6 bases). V shed 5 bases and J shed 1 base, with 11 bases lying between them. The CDR3 loop spans 14 amino acids. Germline CDR1 reads MDHEN; CDR2 reads SYDVKM. The CDR3 DNA is TGTGCCAGCAGTGCCGCGACAGGGAACACTGAAGCTTTCTTT. Amino acid sequence: CASSAATGNTEAFF.

The chain is built from TRBV2 and TRBJ1-5; TRBD1 agrees at 7 bases. CDR3 length equals 17 residues. V shed 6 bases and J 1 base; nucleotides not matched to a gene: 12. Germline V gene sequence: CDR1 SNHLY, CDR2 FYNNEI. CDR3 sequence reads: CASRGDYRGRSNQPQHF. CDR3 DNA sequence: TGTGCCAGCAGAGGAGATTACAGGGGTCGGAGCAATCAGCCCCAGCATTTT.

The rearrangement joins TRBV7-2 to TRBJ2-5, with 7 bases identical to TRBD2. The V gene's germline CDR1 is SGHTA and CDR2 FQGNSA. V lost 3 bases and J lost 5; bases outside the gene matches: 6. The CDR3 contains 14 residues. The CDR3 reads CASSFSGGGETQYF. CDR3 DNA sequence: TGTGCCAGCAGCTTTTCGGGGGGAGGGGAGACCCAGTACTTC.

This clone occurred once. The chain employs TRBV11-2 and TRBJ2-7; TRBD2 matches at 9 bases. Germline V gene lookup returns CDR1 SGHAT and CDR2 FQNNGV. The length of the CDR3 is 15 residues. The ends lost 5 bases at V and 3 bases at J; junction bases unmatched: 8. The DNA for the CDR3 is TGTGCCAGCAGCCCTCTCCGCGGGGGGGTCTACGAGCAGTACTTC. Translation: CASSPLRGGVYEQYF.

This chain joins TRBV5-5 and TRBJ2-7; 9 bases fit TRBD1. Looked up from germline, CDR1 is SGHKS and CDR2 is YYEKEE (reference sequence). CDR3 length: 14 amino acids. With 4 bases clipped from V and 3 bases from J, the junction kept 5 bases outside the gene matches. CDR3 loop: CASSRTGAVYEQYF. CDR3 coding DNA: TGTGCCAGCAGCCGGACAGGGGCGGTCTACGAGCAGTACTTC.